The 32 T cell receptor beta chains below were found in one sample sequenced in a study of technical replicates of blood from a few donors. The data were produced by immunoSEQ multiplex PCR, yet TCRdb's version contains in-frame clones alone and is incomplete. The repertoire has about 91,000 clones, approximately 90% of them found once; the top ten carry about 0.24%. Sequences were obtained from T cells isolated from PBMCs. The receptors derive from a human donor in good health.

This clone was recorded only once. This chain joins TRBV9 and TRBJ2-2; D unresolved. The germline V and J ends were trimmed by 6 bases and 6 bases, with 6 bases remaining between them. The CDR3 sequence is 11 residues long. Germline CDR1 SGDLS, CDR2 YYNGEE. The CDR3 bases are TGTGCCAGCAATCGCGCCGGGGAGCTGTTTTTT. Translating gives CASNRAGELFF.

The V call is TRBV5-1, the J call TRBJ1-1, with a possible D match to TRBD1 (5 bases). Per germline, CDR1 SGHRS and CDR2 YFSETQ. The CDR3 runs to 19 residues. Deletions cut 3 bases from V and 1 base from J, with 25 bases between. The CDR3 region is CASSSHRDIGVIGNTEAFF. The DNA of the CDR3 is TGCGCCAGCAGCTCCCATCGAGATATAGGGGTTATAGGGAACACTGAAGCTTTCTTT.

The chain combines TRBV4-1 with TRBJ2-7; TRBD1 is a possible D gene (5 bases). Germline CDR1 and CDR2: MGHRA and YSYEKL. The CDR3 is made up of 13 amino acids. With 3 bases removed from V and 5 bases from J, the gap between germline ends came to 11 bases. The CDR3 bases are TGCGCCAGCAGCCAGGCGGCCAGGGACGAGCAGTACTTC. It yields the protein CASSQAARDEQYF.

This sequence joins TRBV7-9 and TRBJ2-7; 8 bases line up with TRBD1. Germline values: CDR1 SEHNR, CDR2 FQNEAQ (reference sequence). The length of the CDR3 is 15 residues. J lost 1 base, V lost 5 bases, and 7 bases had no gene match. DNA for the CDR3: TGTGCCAGCAGCCTGACACAGGGGGTGTCCTACGAGCAGTACTTC. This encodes CASSLTQGVSYEQYF. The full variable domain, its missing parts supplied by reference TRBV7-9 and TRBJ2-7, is DTGVSQNPRHKITKRGQNVTFRCDPISEHNRLYWYRQTLGQGPEFLTYFQNEAQLEKSRLLSDRFSAERPKGSFSTLEIQRTEQGDSAMYLCASSLTQGVSYEQYFGPGTRLTVT.

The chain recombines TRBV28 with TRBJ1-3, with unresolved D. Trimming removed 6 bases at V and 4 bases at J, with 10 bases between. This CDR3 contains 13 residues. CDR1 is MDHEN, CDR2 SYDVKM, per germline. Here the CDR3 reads CASSLKQGNTIYF. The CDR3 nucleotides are TGTGCCAGCAGCCTAAAACAGGGAAACACCATATATTTT.

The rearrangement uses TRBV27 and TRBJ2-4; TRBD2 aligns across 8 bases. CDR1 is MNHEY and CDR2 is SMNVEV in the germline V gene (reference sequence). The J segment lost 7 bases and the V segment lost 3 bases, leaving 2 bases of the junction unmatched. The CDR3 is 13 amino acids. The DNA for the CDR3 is TGTGCCAGCAGTTTGTCTAGCGGGAACATTCAGTACTTC. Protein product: CASSLSSGNIQYF.

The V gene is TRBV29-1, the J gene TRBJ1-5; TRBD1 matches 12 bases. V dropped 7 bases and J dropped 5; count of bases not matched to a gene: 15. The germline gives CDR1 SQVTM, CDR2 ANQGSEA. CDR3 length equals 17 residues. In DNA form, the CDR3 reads TGCAGCGCAACCGCCGGGACAGGGGGCAAGAACTATCAGCCCCAGCATTTT. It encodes CSATAGTGGKNYQPQHF.

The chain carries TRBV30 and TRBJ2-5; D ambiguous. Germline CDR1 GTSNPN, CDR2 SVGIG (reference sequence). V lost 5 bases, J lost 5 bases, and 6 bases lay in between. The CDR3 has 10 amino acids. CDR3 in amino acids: CAWARETQYF. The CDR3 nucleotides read TGTGCCTGGGCCAGGGAGACCCAGTACTTC.

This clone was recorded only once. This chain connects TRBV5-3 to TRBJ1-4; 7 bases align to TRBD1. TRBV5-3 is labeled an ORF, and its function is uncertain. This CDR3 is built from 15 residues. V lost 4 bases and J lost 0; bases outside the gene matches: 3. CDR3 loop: CARSLTGATNEKLFF. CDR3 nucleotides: TGTGCCAGAAGCCTTACAGGGGCAACTAATGAAAAACTGTTTTTT.

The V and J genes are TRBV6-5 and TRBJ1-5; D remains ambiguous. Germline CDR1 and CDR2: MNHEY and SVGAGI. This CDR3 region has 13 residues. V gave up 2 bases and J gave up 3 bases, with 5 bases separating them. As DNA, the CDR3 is TGTGCCAGCAGTTACGACACCAATCAGCCCCAGCATTTT. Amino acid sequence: CASSYDTNQPQHF.

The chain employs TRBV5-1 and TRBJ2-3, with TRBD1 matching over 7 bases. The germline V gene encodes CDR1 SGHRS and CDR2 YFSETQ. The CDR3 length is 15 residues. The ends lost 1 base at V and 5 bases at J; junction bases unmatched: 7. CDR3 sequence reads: CASSLNRGLIDTQYF. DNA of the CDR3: TGCGCCAGCAGCTTGAATAGGGGGCTGATAGATACGCAGTATTTT.

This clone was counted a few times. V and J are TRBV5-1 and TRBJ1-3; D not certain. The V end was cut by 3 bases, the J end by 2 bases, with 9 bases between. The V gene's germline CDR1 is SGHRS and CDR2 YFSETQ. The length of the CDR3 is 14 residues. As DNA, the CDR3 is TGCGCCAGCAGCTCTACCGGGACTGGAAACACCATATATTTT. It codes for CASSSTGTGNTIYF.

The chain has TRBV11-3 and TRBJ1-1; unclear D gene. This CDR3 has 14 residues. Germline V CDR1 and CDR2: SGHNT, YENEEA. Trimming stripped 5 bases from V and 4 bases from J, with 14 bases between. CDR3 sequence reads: CASSPTALSTEAFF. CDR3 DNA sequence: TGTGCCAGCAGCCCTACTGCCCTGAGCACTGAAGCTTTCTTT.

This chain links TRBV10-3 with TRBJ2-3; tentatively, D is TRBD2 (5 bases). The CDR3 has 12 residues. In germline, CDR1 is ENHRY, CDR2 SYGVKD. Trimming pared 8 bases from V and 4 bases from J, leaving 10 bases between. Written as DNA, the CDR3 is TGTGCCATCGCGAAGGGAGCAGATACGCAGTATTTT. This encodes CAIAKGADTQYF.

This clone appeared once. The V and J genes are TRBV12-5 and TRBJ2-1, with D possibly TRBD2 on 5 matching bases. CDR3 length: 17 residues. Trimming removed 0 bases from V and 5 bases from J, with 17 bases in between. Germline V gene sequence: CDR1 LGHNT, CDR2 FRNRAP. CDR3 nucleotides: TGTGCTAGTGGTTTGGTACGGGGAAGAACTATCAACAATGAGCAGTTCTTC. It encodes CASGLVRGRTINNEQFF.

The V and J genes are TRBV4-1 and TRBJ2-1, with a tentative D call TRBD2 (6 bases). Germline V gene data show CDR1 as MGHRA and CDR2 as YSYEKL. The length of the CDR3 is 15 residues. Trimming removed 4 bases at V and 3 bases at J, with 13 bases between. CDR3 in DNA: TGCGCCAGCAGCCTATTCGGGACTCTCTACAATGAGCAGTTCTTC. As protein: CASSLFGTLYNEQFF.

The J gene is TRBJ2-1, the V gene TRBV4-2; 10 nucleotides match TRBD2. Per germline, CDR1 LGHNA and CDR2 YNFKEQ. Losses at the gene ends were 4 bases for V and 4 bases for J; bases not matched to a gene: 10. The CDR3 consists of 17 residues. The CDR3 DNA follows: TGTGCCAGCAGCCCCAGGGGGACTAGCGATCTTTACAATGAGCAGTTCTTC. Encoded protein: CASSPRGTSDLYNEQFF.

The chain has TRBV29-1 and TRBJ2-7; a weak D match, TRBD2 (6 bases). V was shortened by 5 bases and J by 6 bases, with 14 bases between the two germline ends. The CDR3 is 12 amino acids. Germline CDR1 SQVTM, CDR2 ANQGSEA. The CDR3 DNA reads TGCAGCGTTCGACTGGAGGGGAGCGAGCAGTACTTC. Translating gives CSVRLEGSEQYF.

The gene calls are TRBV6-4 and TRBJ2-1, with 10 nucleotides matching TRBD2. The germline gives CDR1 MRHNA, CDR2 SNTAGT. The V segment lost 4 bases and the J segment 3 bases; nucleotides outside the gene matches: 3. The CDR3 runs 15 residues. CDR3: CASSATSGDYNEQFF. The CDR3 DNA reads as TGTGCCAGCAGTGCTACTAGCGGGGACTACAATGAGCAGTTCTTC.

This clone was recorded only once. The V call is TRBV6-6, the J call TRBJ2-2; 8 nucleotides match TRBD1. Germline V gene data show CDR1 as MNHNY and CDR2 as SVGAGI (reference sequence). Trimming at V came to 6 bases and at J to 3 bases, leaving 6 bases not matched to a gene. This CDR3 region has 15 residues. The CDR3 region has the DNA TGTGCCAGCAGCGACAGGGGCGGTGACACCGGGGAGCTGTTTTTT. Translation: CASSDRGGDTGELFF.

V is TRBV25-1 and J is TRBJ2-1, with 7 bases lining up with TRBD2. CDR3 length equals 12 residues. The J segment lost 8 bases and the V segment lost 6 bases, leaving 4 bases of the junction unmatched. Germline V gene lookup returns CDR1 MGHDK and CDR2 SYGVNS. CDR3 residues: CASSAGGDEQFF. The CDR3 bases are TGTGCCAGCAGCGCTGGGGGGGATGAGCAGTTCTTC.

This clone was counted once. The CDR3 protein is CASSLGRENYGYTF. DNA of the CDR3: TGTGCCAGCAGTTTGGGACGGGAGAACTATGGCTACACCTTC. The chain uses TRBV27 and TRBJ1-2, with TRBD1 as a possible D gene (5 bases). Germline V lookup: CDR1 MNHEY, CDR2 SMNVEV (reference sequence). CDR3 length: 14 residues. Trimming removed 3 bases at V and 2 bases at J, with 10 bases between.

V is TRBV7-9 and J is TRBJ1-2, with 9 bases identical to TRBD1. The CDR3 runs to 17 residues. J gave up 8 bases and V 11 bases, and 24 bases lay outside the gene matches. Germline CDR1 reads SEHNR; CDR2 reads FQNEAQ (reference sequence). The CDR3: CAVFDRRGQGLMRGYTF. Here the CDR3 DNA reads TGTGCCGTCTTCGATAGACGGGGACAGGGCCTTATGAGGGGCTACACCTTC.

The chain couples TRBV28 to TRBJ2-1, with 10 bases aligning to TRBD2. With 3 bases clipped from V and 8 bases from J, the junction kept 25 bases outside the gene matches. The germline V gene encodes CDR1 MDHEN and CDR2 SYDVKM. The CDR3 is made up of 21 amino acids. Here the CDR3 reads CASSLSSGSVAERSNLDEQFF. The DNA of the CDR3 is TGTGCCAGCAGTTTGTCTAGCGGGAGCGTTGCCGAGCGGAGCAATCTTGATGAGCAGTTCTTC.

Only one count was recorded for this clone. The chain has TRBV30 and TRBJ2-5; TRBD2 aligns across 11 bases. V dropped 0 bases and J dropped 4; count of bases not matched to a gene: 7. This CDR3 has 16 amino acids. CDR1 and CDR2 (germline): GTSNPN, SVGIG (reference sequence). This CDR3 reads CAWSVLSGGARETQYF. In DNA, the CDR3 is TGTGCCTGGAGTGTACTTAGCGGGGGGGCCCGAGAGACCCAGTACTTC.

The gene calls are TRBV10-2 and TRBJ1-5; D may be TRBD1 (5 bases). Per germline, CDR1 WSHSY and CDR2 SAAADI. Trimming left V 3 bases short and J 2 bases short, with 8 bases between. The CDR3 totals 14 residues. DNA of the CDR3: TGCGCCAGCAGTGACAGGGCGGGCAATCAGCCCCAGCATTTT. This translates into CASSDRAGNQPQHF.

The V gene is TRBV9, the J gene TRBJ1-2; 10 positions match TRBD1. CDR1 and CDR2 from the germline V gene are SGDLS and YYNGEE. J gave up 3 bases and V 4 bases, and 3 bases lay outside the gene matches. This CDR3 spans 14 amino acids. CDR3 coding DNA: TGTGCCAGCAGCCCCGGGACAGGGGACTATGGCTACACCTTC. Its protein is CASSPGTGDYGYTF.

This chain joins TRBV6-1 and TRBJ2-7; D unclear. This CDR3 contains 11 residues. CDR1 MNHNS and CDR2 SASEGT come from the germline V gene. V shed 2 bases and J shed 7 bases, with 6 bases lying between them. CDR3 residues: CASSETPEQYF. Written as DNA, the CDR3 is TGTGCCAGCAGTGAAACTCCAGAGCAGTACTTC.

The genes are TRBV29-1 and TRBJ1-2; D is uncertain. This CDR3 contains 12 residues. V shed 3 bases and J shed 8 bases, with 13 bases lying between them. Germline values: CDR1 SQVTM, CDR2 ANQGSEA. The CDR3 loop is CSVDGKSGGYTF. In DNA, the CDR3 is TGCAGCGTTGACGGGAAATCCGGGGGCTACACCTTC.

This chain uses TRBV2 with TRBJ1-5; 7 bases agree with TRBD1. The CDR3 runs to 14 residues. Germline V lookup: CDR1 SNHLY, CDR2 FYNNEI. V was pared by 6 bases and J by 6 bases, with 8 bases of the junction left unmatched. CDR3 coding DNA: TGTGCCAGCAGCCGGGACAGTGGCGGTCAGCCCCAGCATTTT. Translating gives CASSRDSGGQPQHF.

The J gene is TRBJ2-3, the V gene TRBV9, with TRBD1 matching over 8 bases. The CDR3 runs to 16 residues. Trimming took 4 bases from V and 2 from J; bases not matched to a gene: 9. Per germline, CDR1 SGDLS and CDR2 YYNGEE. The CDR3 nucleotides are TGTGCCAGCAGCACTAGACAGGGGCCCTCCACAGATACGCAGTATTTT. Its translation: CASSTRQGPSTDTQYF.

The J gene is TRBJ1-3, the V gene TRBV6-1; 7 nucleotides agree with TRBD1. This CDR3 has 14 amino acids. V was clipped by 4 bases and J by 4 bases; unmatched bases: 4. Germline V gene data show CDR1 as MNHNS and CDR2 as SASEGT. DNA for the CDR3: TGTGCCAGCAGTGGGGACAGAACAGGAAACACCATATATTTT. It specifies CASSGDRTGNTIYF.